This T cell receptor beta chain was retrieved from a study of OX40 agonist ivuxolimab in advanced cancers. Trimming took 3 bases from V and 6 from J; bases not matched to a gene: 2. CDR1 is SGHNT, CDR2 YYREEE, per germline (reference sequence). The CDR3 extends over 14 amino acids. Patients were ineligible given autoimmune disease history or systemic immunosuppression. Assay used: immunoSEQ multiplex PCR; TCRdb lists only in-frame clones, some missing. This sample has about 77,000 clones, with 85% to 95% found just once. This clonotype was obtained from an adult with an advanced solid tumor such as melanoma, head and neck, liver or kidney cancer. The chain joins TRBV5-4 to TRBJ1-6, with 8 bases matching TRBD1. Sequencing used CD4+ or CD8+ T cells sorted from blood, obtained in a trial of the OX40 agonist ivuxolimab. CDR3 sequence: CASSSDRGNSPLHF. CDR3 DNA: TGTGCCAGCAGCTCCGACAGGGGTAATTCACCCCTCCACTTT.